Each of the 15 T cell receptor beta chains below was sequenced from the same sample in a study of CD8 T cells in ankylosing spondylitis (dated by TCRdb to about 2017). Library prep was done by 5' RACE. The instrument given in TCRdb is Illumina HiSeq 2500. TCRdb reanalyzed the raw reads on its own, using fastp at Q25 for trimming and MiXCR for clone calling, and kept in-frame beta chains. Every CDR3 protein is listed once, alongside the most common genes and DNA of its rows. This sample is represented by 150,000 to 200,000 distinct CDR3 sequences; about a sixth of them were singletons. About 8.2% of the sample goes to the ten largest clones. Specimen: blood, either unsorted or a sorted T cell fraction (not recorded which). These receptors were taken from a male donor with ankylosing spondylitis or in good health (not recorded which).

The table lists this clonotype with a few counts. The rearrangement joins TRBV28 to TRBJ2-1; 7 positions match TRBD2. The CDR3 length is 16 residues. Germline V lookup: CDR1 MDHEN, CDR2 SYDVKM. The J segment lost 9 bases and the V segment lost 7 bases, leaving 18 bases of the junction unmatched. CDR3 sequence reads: CASTPSAGAFSTEQFF. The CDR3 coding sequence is TGTGCCAGCACCCCCTCGGCGGGAGCGTTTTCGACTGAGCAGTTCTTC.

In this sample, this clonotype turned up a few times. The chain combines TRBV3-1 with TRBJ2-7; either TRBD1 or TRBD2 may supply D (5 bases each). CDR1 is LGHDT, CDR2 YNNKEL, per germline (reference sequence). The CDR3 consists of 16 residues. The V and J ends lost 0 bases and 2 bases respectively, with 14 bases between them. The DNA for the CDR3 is TGTGCCAGCAGCCAAGAGCCGGGACGGCAAGCCTACGAGCAGTACTTC. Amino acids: CASSQEPGRQAYEQYF.

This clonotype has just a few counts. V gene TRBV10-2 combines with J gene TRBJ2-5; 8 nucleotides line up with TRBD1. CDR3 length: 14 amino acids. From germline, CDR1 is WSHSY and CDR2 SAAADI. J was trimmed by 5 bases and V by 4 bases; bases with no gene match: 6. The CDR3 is CASSVTGGTETQYF. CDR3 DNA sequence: TGCGCCAGCAGTGTCACAGGGGGTACGGAGACCCAGTACTTC.

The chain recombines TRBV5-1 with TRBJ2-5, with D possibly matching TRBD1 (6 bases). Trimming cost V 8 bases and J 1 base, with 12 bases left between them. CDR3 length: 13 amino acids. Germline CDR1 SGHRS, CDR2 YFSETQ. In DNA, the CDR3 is TGCGCCAGTGCTGGGACATCCCAAGAGACCCAGTACTTC. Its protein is CASAGTSQETQYF.

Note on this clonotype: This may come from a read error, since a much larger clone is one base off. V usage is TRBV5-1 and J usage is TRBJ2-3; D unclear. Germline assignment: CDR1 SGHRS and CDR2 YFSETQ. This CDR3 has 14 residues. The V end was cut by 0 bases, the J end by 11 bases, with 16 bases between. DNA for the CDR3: TGCGCCAGCAGCTTGGACCGTCCACAAGTTAGGCAGTATTTT. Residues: CASSLDRPQVRQYF.

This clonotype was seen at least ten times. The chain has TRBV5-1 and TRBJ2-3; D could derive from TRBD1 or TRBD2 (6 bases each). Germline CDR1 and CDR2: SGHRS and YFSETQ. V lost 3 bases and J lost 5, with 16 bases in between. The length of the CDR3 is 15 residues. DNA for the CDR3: TGCGCCAGCAGCTGGAGGGGGGAGGAAGGAGATACGCAGTATTTT. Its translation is CASSWRGEEGDTQYF.

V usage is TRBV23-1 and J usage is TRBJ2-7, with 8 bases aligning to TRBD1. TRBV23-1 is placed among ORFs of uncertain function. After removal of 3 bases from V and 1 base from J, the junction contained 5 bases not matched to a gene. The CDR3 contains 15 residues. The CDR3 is CASSHLRDRSYEQYF. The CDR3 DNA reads TGCGCCAGCAGTCACCTCCGGGACAGGTCCTACGAGCAGTACTTC.

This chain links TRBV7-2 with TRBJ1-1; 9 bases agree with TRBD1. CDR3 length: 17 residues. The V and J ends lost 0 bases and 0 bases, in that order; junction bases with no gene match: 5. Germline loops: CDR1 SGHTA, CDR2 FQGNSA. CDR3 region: CASSLAPGQGMNTEAFF. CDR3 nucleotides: TGTGCCAGCAGCTTAGCGCCGGGACAGGGAATGAACACTGAAGCTTTCTTT.

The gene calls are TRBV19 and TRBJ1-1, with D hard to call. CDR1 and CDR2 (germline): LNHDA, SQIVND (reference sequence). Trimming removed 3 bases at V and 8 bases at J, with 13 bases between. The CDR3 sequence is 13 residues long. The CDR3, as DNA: TGTGCCAGTAGTATCCAGGAGGGATCCGAAGCTTTCTTT. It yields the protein CASSIQEGSEAFF. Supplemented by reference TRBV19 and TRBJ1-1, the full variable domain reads DGGITQSPKYLFRKEGQNVTLSCEQNLNHDAMYWYRQDPGQGLRLIYYSQIVNDFQKGDIAEGYSVSREKKESFPLTVTSAQKNPTAFYLCASSIQEGSEAFFGQGTRLTVV.

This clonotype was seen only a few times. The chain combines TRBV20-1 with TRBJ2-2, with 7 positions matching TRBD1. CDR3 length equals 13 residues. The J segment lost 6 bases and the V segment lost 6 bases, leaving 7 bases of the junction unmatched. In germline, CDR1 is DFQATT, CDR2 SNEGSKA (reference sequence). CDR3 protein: CSARRTGPGELFF. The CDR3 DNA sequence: TGCAGTGCGAGGCGGACAGGTCCCGGGGAGCTGTTTTTT.

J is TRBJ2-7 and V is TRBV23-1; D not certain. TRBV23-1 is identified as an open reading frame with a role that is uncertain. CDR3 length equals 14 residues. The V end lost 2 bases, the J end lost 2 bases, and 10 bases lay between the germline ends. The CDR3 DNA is TGCGCCAGCAGTCAAGGAAGAGACCCCTACGAGCAGTACTTC. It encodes CASSQGRDPYEQYF.

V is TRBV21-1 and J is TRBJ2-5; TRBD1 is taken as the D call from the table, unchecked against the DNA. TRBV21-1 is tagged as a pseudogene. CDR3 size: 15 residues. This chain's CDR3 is CASSSTDRRQETQYF. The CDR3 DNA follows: TGTGCCAGCAGCAGCACCGACAGGCGCCAAGAGACCCAGTACTTC.

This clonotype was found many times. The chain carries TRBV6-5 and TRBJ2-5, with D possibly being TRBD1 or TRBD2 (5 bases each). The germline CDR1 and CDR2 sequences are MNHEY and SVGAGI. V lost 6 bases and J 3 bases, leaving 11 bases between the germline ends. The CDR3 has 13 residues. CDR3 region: CASRRGEKETQYF. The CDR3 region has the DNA TGTGCCAGCAGGAGGGGCGAAAAAGAGACCCAGTACTTC.

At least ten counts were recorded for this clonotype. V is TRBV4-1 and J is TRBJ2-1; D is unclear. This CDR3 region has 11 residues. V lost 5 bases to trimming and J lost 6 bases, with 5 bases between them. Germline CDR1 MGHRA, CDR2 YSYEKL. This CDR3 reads CASSVFNEQFF. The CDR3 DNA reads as TGCGCCAGCAGCGTTTTCAATGAGCAGTTCTTC.

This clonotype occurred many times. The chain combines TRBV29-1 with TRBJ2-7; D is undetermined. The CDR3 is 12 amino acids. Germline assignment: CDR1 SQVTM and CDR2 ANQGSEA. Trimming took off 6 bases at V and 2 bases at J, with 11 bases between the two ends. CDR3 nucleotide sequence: TGCAGCGTCGGTTCGTTAGCCTACGAGCAGTACTTC. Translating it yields CSVGSLAYEQYF.